The 19 T cell receptor beta chains below all came from one sample that was sequenced in a study of T cells after yellow fever vaccination. TCRdb reprocessed the 5' RACE reads via MiXCR and lists one record per CDR3 protein. The data contain tens of thousands of distinct CDR3 sequences, approximately 7% of them seen just once; the ten biggest clones take up over 25%. The sample was CD8+ T cells sorted from PBMCs, taken more than 14 days after the first yellow fever vaccination. The receptors originated from a man aged 18-30 years who received the YFV17D yellow fever vaccine.

This clonotype was found many times. The chain couples TRBV12-3 or TRBV12-4 to TRBJ2-5; TRBD2 matches 8 bases. Trimming at V came to 6 bases and at J to 2 bases, leaving 11 bases not matched to a gene. The CDR3 length is 16 residues. CDR3 sequence: CASSSRVAGPQETQYF. CDR3 in DNA: TGTGCCAGCAGCTCGAGAGTAGCGGGACCTCAAGAGACCCAGTACTTC.

This clonotype was picked up many times. CDR3 nucleotide sequence: TGCGCCAGCAGCGTAGGGACAGGGAATCAGCCCCAGCATTTT. This codes for CASSVGTGNQPQHF. V usage is TRBV5-1 and J usage is TRBJ1-5, with 9 bases matching TRBD1. CDR1 is SGHRS, CDR2 YFSETQ, per germline. The length of the CDR3 is 14 residues. V was pared by 4 bases and J by 4 bases, with 3 bases of the junction left unmatched.

Ten or more counts support this clonotype. The chain links TRBV6-1 to TRBJ1-1; perhaps TRBD1 as D (5 bases). V lost 6 bases and J lost 1, with 12 bases in between. CDR3 size: 14 residues. Germline CDR1 MNHNS, CDR2 SASEGT. The CDR3 DNA reads as TGTGCCAGCAGCCTCCCCGGGACGAACACTGAAGCTTTCTTT. This gives the protein CASSLPGTNTEAFF.

At least ten counts were recorded for this clonotype. The chain couples TRBV6-2 or TRBV6-3 to TRBJ1-5; 7 bases are a match to TRBD1. The CDR3 has 13 amino acids. Germline values: CDR1 MNHEY, CDR2 SVGEGT. V gave up 8 bases and J gave up 6 bases; unmatched junction bases: 7. CDR3 nucleotides: TGTGCCAGCCAGGAGGGGGCCGGTCAGCCCCAGCATTTT. Its translation: CASQEGAGQPQHF.

In its sample, this clonotype was seen many times. The chain has TRBV28 and TRBJ2-1; 13 bases fit TRBD2. The CDR3 covers 19 residues. Per germline, CDR1 MDHEN and CDR2 SYDVKM. After removal of 6 bases from V and 0 bases from J, the junction contained 11 bases not matched to a gene. DNA for the CDR3: TGTGCCAGCAGCCTACCGGGACTAGCGGGGACGAGCTCCTACAATGAGCAGTTCTTC. This translates into CASSLPGLAGTSSYNEQFF. The complete variable domain, with remaining parts taken from reference TRBV28 and TRBJ2-1, reads DVKVTQSSRYLVKRTGEKVFLECVQDMDHENMFWYRQDPGLGLRLIYFSYDVKMKEKGDIPEGYSVSREKKERFSLILESASTNQTSMYLCASSLPGLAGTSSYNEQFFGPGTRLTVL.

This clonotype has ten or more counts. The genes are TRBV7-9 and TRBJ1-2; no reliable D call. Germline V gene data show CDR1 as SEHNR and CDR2 as FQNEAQ (reference sequence). There are 14 residues in the CDR3. Trimming took off 2 bases at V and 8 bases at J, with 15 bases between the two ends. DNA of the CDR3: TGTGCCAGCAGCTTAATGGCGGTGGAGTACGGCTACACCTTC. Its translation is CASSLMAVEYGYTF.

The chain joins TRBV7-9 to TRBJ2-5, with TRBD1 identical over 7 bases. The CDR3 totals 16 residues. The junction had 8 bases not matched to a gene; V was cut back by 3 bases and J by 1 base. Per the germline V gene, CDR1 is SEHNR and CDR2 is FQNEAQ (reference sequence). The CDR3 DNA sequence: TGTGCCAGCAGCTTGACGCCCGGGACAGCCCAAGAGACCCAGTACTTC. Translating it yields CASSLTPGTAQETQYF.

This clonotype showed up many times. The chain couples TRBV6-5 to TRBJ1-3; D not certain. The CDR3 consists of 15 residues. From germline, CDR1 is MNHEY and CDR2 SVGAGI. V dropped 4 bases and J dropped 0 bases, with 10 bases sitting between them. CDR3 DNA: TGTGCCAGCAGTTCCTCTGGGTCCTCTGGAAACACCATATATTTT. Its protein product is CASSSSGSSGNTIYF.

This clonotype was seen ten or more times. This chain uses TRBV5-1 with TRBJ1-4; D is perhaps TRBD1 (6 bases). V was trimmed by 0 bases and J by 3 bases, leaving 9 bases between them. CDR1 and CDR2 (germline): SGHRS, YFSETQ. This CDR3 region has 15 residues. CDR3 coding DNA: TGCGCCAGCAGCTTGGTGGGGGCAGCTAATGAAAAACTGTTTTTT. It specifies CASSLVGAANEKLFF.

This clonotype was picked up many times. The gene calls are TRBV4-1 and TRBJ2-7; D uncertain. V lost 4 bases and J 3 bases, leaving 10 bases between the germline ends. CDR1 is MGHRA and CDR2 is YSYEKL in the germline V gene. The CDR3 has 13 amino acids. The CDR3 reads CASSPWKGYEQYF. The CDR3 DNA sequence: TGCGCCAGCAGCCCCTGGAAAGGCTACGAGCAGTACTTC.

This clonotype was observed many times. This rearrangement joins TRBV30 to TRBJ1-5; 9 positions agree with TRBD1. Germline V gene lookup returns CDR1 GTSNPN and CDR2 SVGIG (reference sequence). With 3 bases clipped from V and 5 bases from J, the junction kept 5 bases outside the gene matches. This CDR3 comprises 14 residues. The CDR3 DNA reads TGTGCCTGGAGCGCGGGACAGGGTTATCAGCCCCAGCATTTT. It yields the protein CAWSAGQGYQPQHF.

This clonotype appeared many times. The V call is TRBV7-2, the J call TRBJ2-3, with TRBD2 matching over 7 bases. The CDR3 covers 15 residues. J was trimmed by 2 bases and V by 3 bases; bases with no gene match: 5. Germline V gene data show CDR1 as SGHTA and CDR2 as FQGNSA. In DNA form, the CDR3 reads TGTGCCAGCAGCTTTAGCGGGCGAACCACAGATACGCAGTATTTT. Amino acids: CASSFSGRTTDTQYF.

The table lists this clonotype with many counts. The chain recombines TRBV29-1 with TRBJ2-2, with no clear D. Germline-derived CDR1 and CDR2 are SQVTM and ANQGSEA. CDR3 length: 14 residues. V lost 0 bases, J lost 1 base, and 6 bases lay in between. CDR3 nucleotide sequence: TGCAGCGTTGAAGAACCCGTGAACACCGGGGAGCTGTTTTTT. Encoded protein: CSVEEPVNTGELFF.

This clonotype was seen ten or more times. The genes are TRBV10-3 and TRBJ2-7, with 7 bases lining up with TRBD2. This CDR3 region has 16 residues. The V segment lost 0 bases and the J segment 0 bases; nucleotides outside the gene matches: 5. From germline, CDR1 is ENHRY and CDR2 SYGVKD. The CDR3 DNA reads as TGTGCCATCAGTGAGTCGATTAGCGGGTCCTCCTACGAGCAGTACTTC. Translated: CAISESISGSSYEQYF.

The table lists this clonotype with many counts. The V gene is TRBV20-1, the J gene TRBJ1-2; 9 positions agree with TRBD1. The CDR3 contains 14 residues. Germline CDR1 DFQATT, CDR2 SNEGSKA (reference sequence). V was clipped by 1 base and J by 7 bases; unmatched bases: 7. The CDR3 spells CSARVPGQGGGYTF. The CDR3 coding sequence is TGCAGTGCTAGAGTTCCGGGACAGGGTGGTGGCTACACCTTC.

This clonotype was counted many times. The rearrangement uses TRBV7-3 and TRBJ1-3; 7 bases match TRBD1. The CDR3 is 14 residues long. Germline V gene lookup returns CDR1 SGHTA and CDR2 FQGTGA. V lost 4 bases to trimming and J lost 5 bases; unmatched junction nucleotides: 5. The CDR3 nucleotides read TGTGCCAGCAGCTCCAACAGGGGTCGAAACACCATATATTTT. Encoded protein: CASSSNRGRNTIYF.

Ten or more counts support this clonotype. The rearrangement links TRBV10-1 to TRBJ1-3; TRBD1 matches at 8 bases. CDR1 WNHNN and CDR2 SYGVQD come from the germline V gene (reference sequence). The junction had 3 bases not matched to a gene; V was cut back by 8 bases and J by 3 bases. CDR3 length equals 13 residues. Here the CDR3 DNA reads TGCGCCAGCGAGGACAGGGTTGGAAACACCATATATTTT. This gives the protein CASEDRVGNTIYF.

This clonotype was detected ten times or more. The chain links TRBV6-5 to TRBJ1-4; tentative D call: TRBD1 (6 bases). Germline V gives CDR1 MNHEY, CDR2 SVGAGI. The CDR3 runs 16 residues. Between the trimmed V and J ends, which lost 4 bases and 0 bases, there was a span of 12 bases. The CDR3 sequence is CASSLREGATNEKLFF. Here the CDR3 DNA reads TGTGCCAGCAGTTTACGAGAGGGGGCAACTAATGAAAAACTGTTTTTT.

This clonotype was picked up many times. The chain recombines TRBV6-1 with TRBJ1-2; the match to TRBD1 covers 8 bases. Germline V lookup: CDR1 MNHNS, CDR2 SASEGT. The CDR3 sequence is 14 residues long. Trimming at V came to 5 bases and at J to 8 bases, leaving 10 bases not matched to a gene. The CDR3 region is CASSPGQGGKGYTF. The CDR3, as DNA: TGTGCCAGCAGTCCCGGACAGGGCGGAAAAGGCTACACCTTC.